Given below is one T cell receptor (beta chain) in context. CDR1 and CDR2 (germline): GTSNPN, SVGIG (reference sequence). The CDR3 spans 11 residues. Trimming pared 3 bases from V and 4 bases from J, leaving 6 bases between. The data were produced by immunoSEQ multiplex PCR, yet TCRdb's version contains in-frame clones alone and is incomplete. The table includes approximately 400,000 clones, under 90% detected once. The data originate from a study of Ad26.COV2.S vaccination and SARS-CoV-2 variants. The sample's treatment: around 19 received Ad26.COV2.S at low or high dose, single or two shots; 5 received placebo; per-sample allocation not given. Sample collection was performed on day 63 after the first vaccine or placebo injection. It was Wuhan-strain SARS-CoV-2 spike that the Ad26 vaccine vector expressed.

The sequence was collected from a person between 18 and 59 years old who received the Ad26.COV2.S COVID-19 vaccine or a placebo. Sample: peripheral blood, taken in a trial of Ad26.COV2.S vaccine versus placebo. The V and J genes are TRBV30 and TRBJ1-2, with D hard to call. For the CDR3, the DNA is TGTGCCTGGAGGGACGGCTATGGCTACACCTTC. Protein product: CAWRDGYGYTF.